These 3 T cell receptor beta chains share one sample of origin, sequenced in a study of blood T cell repertoires in COVID-19. Here immunoSEQ multiplex PCR was the method, and the copy in TCRdb shows in-frame clones only, minus some. The sample lists 650,000 to 800,000 clones, approximately 90% occurring once. The sequenced sample was peripheral blood. The receptors were gathered from a young woman with acute or convalescent COVID-19.

This sequence joins TRBV20-1 and TRBJ1-1; D call uncertain. Trimming took off 8 bases at V and 7 bases at J, with 11 bases between the two ends. The length of the CDR3 is 10 residues. Germline assignment: CDR1 DFQATT and CDR2 SNEGSKA (reference sequence). The CDR3 DNA reads TGCAGTAGCGCGTCCAGTGAAGCTTTCTTT. As protein: CSSASSEAFF.

J is TRBJ2-1 and V is TRBV29-1; D is unresolved. Germline CDR1 is SQVTM and CDR2 is ANQGSEA. This CDR3 spans 15 amino acids. V was shortened by 3 bases and J by 6 bases, with 18 bases between the two germline ends. Written as DNA, the CDR3 is TGCAGCGTTGAGTGGTGGCCAAACCCTGGCAATGAGCAGTTCTTC. Protein sequence: CSVEWWPNPGNEQFF.

CDR3: CASSQTGEGNQPQHF. The CDR3 bases are TGTGCCAGCAGCCAGACGGGGGAGGGCAATCAGCCCCAGCATTTT. The rearrangement links TRBV4-2 to TRBJ1-5; weak D call: TRBD1 (5 bases). The V end lost 3 bases, the J end lost 2 bases, and 11 bases lay between the germline ends. Germline values: CDR1 LGHNA, CDR2 YNFKEQ. CDR3 length equals 15 residues.